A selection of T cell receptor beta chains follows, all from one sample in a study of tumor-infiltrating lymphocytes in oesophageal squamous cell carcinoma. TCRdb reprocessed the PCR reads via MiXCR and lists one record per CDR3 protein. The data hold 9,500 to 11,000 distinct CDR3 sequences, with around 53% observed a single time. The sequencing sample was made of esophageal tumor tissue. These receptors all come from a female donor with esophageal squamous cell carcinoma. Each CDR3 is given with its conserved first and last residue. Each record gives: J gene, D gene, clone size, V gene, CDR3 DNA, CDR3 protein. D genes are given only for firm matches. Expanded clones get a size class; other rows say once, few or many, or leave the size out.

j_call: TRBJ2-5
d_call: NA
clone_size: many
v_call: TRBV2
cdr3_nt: TGTGCCAGCAGTGAATTATATGGGAGGCGAGAGACCCAGTACTTC
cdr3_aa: CASSELYGRRETQYF

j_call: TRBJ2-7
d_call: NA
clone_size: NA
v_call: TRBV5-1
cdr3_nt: TGCGCCAGCAGCACCTCGAACTATCCCTACGAGCAGTACTTC
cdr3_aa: CASSTSNYPYEQYF

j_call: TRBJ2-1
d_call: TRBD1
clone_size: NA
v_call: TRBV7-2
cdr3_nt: TGTGCCAGCAGGCGTCGGACAGGGGGAATGTATGAGCAGTTCTTC
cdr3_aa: CASRRRTGGMYEQFF

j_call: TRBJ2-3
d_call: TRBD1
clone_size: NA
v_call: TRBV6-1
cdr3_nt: TGTGCCAGCAGTAGACAGGGGCGAAGCACAGATACGCAGTATTTT
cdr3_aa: CASSRQGRSTDTQYF

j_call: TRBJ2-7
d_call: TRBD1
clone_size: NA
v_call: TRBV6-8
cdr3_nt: TGTGCCAGCATCGGAACAGGGGGCAAAAACTACGAGCAGTACTTC
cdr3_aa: CASIGTGGKNYEQYF

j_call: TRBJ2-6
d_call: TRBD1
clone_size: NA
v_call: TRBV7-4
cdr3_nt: TGTGCCAGCAGTCGACAGGGGGCCGATGGGGCCAACGTCCTGACTTTC
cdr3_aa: CASSRQGADGANVLTF

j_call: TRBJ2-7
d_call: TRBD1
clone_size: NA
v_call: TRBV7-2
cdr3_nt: TGTGCCAGCAGCCGGGACAGAATTTCCGACGAGCAGTACTTC
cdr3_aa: CASSRDRISDEQYF

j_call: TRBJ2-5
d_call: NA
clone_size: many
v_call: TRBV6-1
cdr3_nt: TGTGCCAGCACCATCGGGGAGACCCAGTACTTC
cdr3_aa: CASTIGETQYF

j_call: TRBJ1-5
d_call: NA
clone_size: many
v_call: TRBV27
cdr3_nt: TGTGCCAGCAGTTTAAAGGGGCCGGCATATAGCAATCAGCCCCAGCATTTT
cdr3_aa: CASSLKGPAYSNQPQHF

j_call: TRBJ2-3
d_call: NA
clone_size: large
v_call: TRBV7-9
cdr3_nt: TGTGCCAGCAGCTTAGCGCCCCGGAGTCATACGCAGTATTTT
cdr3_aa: CASSLAPRSHTQYF

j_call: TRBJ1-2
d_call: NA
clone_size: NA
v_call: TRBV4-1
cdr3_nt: TGCGCCAGCAGCCAAGATCTTGCAGGGCCCGGGTACTCCTATGGCTACACCTTC
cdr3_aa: CASSQDLAGPGYSYGYTF

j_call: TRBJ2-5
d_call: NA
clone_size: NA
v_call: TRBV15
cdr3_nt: TGTGCCACCGGCAGGCCGAACCCTAAGACCCAGTACTTC
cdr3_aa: CATGRPNPKTQYF

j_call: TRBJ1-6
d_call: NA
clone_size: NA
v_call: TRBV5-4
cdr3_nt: TGTGCCAGCAGCCAGGAGCTCTCCTATAATTCACCCCTCCACTTT
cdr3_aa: CASSQELSYNSPLHF

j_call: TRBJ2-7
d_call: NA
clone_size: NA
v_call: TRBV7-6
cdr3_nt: TGTGCCAGCAGTCCGGACGTTACCTACGAGCAGTACTTC
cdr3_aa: CASSPDVTYEQYF

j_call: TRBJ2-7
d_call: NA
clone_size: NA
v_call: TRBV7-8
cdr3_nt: TGTGCCAGCAGCTTAGCCCTCGGGAGCTCCTACGAGCAGTACTTC
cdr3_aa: CASSLALGSSYEQYF

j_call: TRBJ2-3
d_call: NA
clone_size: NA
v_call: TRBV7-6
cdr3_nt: TGTGCCAGCAGCTCCCCTCGAGGCGGGGCTTCCGATACGCAGTATTTT
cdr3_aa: CASSSPRGGASDTQYF

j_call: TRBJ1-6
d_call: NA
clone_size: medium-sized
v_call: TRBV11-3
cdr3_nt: TGTGCCAGCAGCTCAGGGAATTCACCCCTCCACTTT
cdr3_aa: CASSSGNSPLHF

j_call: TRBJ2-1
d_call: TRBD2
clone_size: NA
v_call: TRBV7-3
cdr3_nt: TGTGCCAGCAGCTTACTCGGGACTAGCGGGAGGGGGGTTGTCAATGAGCAGTTCTTC
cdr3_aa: CASSLLGTSGRGVVNEQFF

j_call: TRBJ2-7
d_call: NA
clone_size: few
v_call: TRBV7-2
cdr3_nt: TGTGCCAGCAGCCTCCCCTCCTACGAGCAGTACTTC
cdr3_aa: CASSLPSYEQYF

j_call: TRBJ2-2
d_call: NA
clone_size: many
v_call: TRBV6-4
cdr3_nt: TGTGCCAGCAGTGCAGCCCCGGGCACCGGGGAGCTGTTTTTT
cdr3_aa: CASSAAPGTGELFF

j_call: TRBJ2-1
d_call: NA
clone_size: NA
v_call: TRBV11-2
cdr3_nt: TGTGCCAGCAGCCGAAAGGCGGCACAGGGCGAGTACAATGAGCAGTTCTTC
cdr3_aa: CASSRKAAQGEYNEQFF

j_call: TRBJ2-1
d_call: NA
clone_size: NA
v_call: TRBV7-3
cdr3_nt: TGTGCCAGCAGCTTACGGGCCCTCCAGGGAGGCAATGAGCAGTTCTTC
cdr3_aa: CASSLRALQGGNEQFF

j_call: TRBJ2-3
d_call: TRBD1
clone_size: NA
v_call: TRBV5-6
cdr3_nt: TGTGCCAGCAGCGCGCGACAGGGAGCGGCGGTGGCAGATACGCAGTATTTT
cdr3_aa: CASSARQGAAVADTQYF

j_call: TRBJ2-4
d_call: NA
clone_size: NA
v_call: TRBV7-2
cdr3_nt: TGTGCCAGCAGCTTAGCCGGGGCTTCGGACATTCAGTACTTC
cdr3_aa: CASSLAGASDIQYF

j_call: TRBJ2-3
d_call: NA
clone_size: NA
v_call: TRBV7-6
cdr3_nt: TGTGCCAGCAGCTTTGGGGACCATAGCACAGATACGCAGTATTTT
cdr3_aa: CASSFGDHSTDTQYF

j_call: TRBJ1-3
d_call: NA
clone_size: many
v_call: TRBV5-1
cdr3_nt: TGCGCCAGCAGTGGAGTCGGCTCTGGAAACACCATATATTTT
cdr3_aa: CASSGVGSGNTIYF

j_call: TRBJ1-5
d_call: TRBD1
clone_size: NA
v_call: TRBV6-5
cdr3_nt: TGTGCCAGCAGTTACGGGGCAGGGGGCATCAATCAGCCCCAGCATTTT
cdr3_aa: CASSYGAGGINQPQHF

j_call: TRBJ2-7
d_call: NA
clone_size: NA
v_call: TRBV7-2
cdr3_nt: TGTGCCAGCAGCTTAGAATGGGTATTAAATTTCGAGCAGTACTTC
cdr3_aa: CASSLEWVLNFEQYF

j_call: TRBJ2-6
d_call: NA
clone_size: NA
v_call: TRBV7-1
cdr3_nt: TGTGCCAGCAGCCCCCCTATTTCTGGGGCCAACGTCCTGACTTTC
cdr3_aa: CASSPPISGANVLTF